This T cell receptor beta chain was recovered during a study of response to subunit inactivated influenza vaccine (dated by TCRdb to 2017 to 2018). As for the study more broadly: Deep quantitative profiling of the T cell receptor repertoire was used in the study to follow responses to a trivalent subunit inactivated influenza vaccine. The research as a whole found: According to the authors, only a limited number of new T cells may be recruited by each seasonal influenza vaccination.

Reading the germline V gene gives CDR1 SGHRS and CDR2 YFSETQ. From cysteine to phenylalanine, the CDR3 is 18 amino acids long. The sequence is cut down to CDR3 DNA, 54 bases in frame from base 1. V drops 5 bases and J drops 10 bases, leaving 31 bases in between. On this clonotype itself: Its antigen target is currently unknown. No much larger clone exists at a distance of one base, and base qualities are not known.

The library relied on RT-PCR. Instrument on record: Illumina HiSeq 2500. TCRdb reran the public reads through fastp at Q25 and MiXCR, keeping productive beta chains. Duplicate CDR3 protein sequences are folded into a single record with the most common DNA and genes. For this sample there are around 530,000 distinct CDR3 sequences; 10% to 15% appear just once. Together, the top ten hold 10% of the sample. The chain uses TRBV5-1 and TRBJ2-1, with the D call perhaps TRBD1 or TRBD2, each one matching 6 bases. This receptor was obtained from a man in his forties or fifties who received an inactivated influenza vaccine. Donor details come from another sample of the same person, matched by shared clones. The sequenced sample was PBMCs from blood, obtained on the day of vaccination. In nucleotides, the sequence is TGCGCCAGCAGGTCGGCTCCGAGGGAACGGGGGCCGCCAAGGGAGCAGTTCTTC. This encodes CASRSAPRERGPPREQFF.